The rows below give T cell receptor beta chains drawn from one sample of a study of blood T cell repertoires in COVID-19. Assay used: immunoSEQ multiplex PCR; TCRdb lists only in-frame clones, some missing. The data hold about 34,000 clones, with roughly four fifths observed a single time. The sequencing input was peripheral blood. The receptors shown here come from a human donor in a cohort sampled during active COVID-19. The CDR3 runs from the conserved cysteine through the conserved F or W. The order of the fields is V gene, J gene, clone size, D gene, CDR3 DNA, CDR3 protein. D genes are given only for firm matches. The size of a clone is reported for some rows only, either as once, few or many, or as a class for expanded clones.

V: TRBV6-5
J: TRBJ2-1
size: -
D: TRBD1
DNA: TGTGCCAGCAGCAAACAGGGGGTGATGTCCAATGAGCAGTTCTTC
CDR3: CASSKQGVMSNEQFF

V: TRBV12-3/TRBV12-4
J: TRBJ2-1
size: -
D: TRBD1
DNA: TGTGCCAGCAGTTGGGACAGGAGCGATGAGCAGTTCTTC
CDR3: CASSWDRSDEQFF

V: TRBV5-1
J: TRBJ2-7
size: -
D: TRBD1
DNA: TGCGCCAGCAGCCGGGACAGGTCCTACGAGCAGTACTTC
CDR3: CASSRDRSYEQYF

V: TRBV19
J: TRBJ1-1
size: -
D: -
DNA: TGTGCCAGTAGTTGGGGGTTGGGGGGGACTACTGAAGCTTTCTTT
CDR3: CASSWGLGGTTEAFF

V: TRBV18
J: TRBJ1-1
size: -
D: -
DNA: TGTGCCAGCTCACCAGACAAGAACACTGAAGCTTTCTTT
CDR3: CASSPDKNTEAFF

V: TRBV14
J: TRBJ2-7
size: -
D: -
DNA: TGTGCCAGCAGCCGGACAGTCAGCTCCTACGAGCAGTACTTC
CDR3: CASSRTVSSYEQYF

V: TRBV27
J: TRBJ1-5
size: -
D: -
DNA: TGTGCCAGCAGTTTCTCTCTGGGGCGTCAGCCCCAGCATTTT
CDR3: CASSFSLGRQPQHF

V: TRBV5-5
J: TRBJ2-7
size: few
D: -
DNA: TGTGCCAGCAGCTTGGGAGGCAGTTTACTCCCCTACGAGCAGTACTTC
CDR3: CASSLGGSLLPYEQYF

V: TRBV21-1
J: TRBJ2-3
size: once
D: -
DNA: TGTGCCAGCAGCATGAATTACACAGGGGCCGGCCCGAGCACAGATACGCAGTATTTT
CDR3: CASSMNYTGAGPSTDTQYF

V: TRBV14
J: TRBJ2-1
size: -
D: TRBD2
DNA: TGTGCCAGCAGCCACCGACGGGCGGTTAGCGGGAACAATGAGCAGTTCTTC
CDR3: CASSHRRAVSGNNEQFF

V: TRBV5-6
J: TRBJ2-7
size: once
D: -
DNA: TGTGCCAGCAGCTTTGGAGCCGACAGCAACTACGAGCAGTACTTC
CDR3: CASSFGADSNYEQYF

V: TRBV4-2
J: TRBJ2-7
size: -
D: -
DNA: TGTGCCAGCAGCCGACATTTTAGCGGCTCCTACGAGCAGTACTTC
CDR3: CASSRHFSGSYEQYF

V: TRBV13
J: TRBJ1-1
size: -
D: TRBD1
DNA: TGTGCCAGCACCAGGGACAGGGGAAGGACTGAAGCTTTCTTT
CDR3: CASTRDRGRTEAFF

V: TRBV7-3
J: TRBJ2-7
size: -
D: TRBD1
DNA: TGTGCCAGCAGCGCCCGGACAGGGGCATACTACGAGCAGTACTTC
CDR3: CASSARTGAYYEQYF

V: TRBV15
J: TRBJ2-1
size: -
D: -
DNA: TGTGCCACCAGCAGAGGCGGATTCTCCTACAATGAGCAGTTCTTC
CDR3: CATSRGGFSYNEQFF

V: TRBV7-9
J: TRBJ2-2
size: -
D: TRBD2
DNA: TGTGCCAGCAGCTCTGGACTAGCGGGACGAACCGGGGAGCTGTTTTTT
CDR3: CASSSGLAGRTGELFF

V: TRBV5-1
J: TRBJ2-2
size: -
D: TRBD2
DNA: TGCGCCAGCAGCTTGGCGACTAGCGGGACCACCGGGGAGCTGTTTTTT
CDR3: CASSLATSGTTGELFF

V: TRBV21-1
J: TRBJ1-1
size: -
D: -
DNA: TGTGCCAGCAGCAAAGGACAAGGGAGGGAGAACACTGAAGCTTTCTTT
CDR3: CASSKGQGRENTEAFF

V: TRBV5-1
J: TRBJ1-6
size: -
D: TRBD1
DNA: TGCGCCAGCAGCTTGGAAGGGACAGGGAGCTTCCCTTCAAATTCACCCCTCCACTTT
CDR3: CASSLEGTGSFPSNSPLHF

V: TRBV6-5
J: TRBJ2-2
size: -
D: -
DNA: TGTGCCAGCAGGGGTGAGGTCGTTTCCGGGGAGCTGTTTTTT
CDR3: CASRGEVVSGELFF

V: TRBV18
J: TRBJ1-1
size: -
D: -
DNA: TGTGCCAGCGCGACATCAAAAAACACTGAAGCTTTCTTT
CDR3: CASATSKNTEAFF

V: TRBV24-1
J: TRBJ1-2
size: -
D: -
DNA: TGTGCCACCAGTGATGGCGGCACGGGGGATCTAATCTATGGCTACACCTTC
CDR3: CATSDGGTGDLIYGYTF

V: TRBV11-2
J: TRBJ1-1
size: -
D: TRBD1
DNA: TGTGCCAGCAGCTTACCGGGACAGGGGATTGCCCTAATGAACACTGAAGCTTTCTTT
CDR3: CASSLPGQGIALMNTEAFF

V: TRBV9
J: TRBJ1-1
size: -
D: TRBD1
DNA: TGTGCCAGCAGCGCGGCTTCCGGGACAGGGGGCATCGGGACTGAAGCTTTCTTT
CDR3: CASSAASGTGGIGTEAFF

V: TRBV6-1
J: TRBJ1-4
size: -
D: TRBD1
DNA: TGTGCCAGCAGTGAATTGGGGACAGGGGGTTTGGGAACTAATGAAAAACTGTTTTTT
CDR3: CASSELGTGGLGTNEKLFF

V: TRBV7-2
J: TRBJ1-2
size: -
D: TRBD1
DNA: TGTGCCAGCAGCATCGACAGGGTCTATGGCTACACCTTC
CDR3: CASSIDRVYGYTF

V: TRBV7-9
J: TRBJ2-1
size: -
D: TRBD2
DNA: TGTGCCAGCAGCTTAGGGGGTACTAGCGGGAGGACCTACAATGAGCAGTTCTTC
CDR3: CASSLGGTSGRTYNEQFF

V: TRBV19
J: TRBJ1-3
size: -
D: -
DNA: TGTGCCAGTAGCCTAACCGGAGCCCTAGGAAACACCATATATTTT
CDR3: CASSLTGALGNTIYF